The clone carrying this T cell receptor beta chain has a count of ten or more. The target antigen is unknown. One end of the junction does not line up with germline, which may come from a read error. The same CDR3 also results from other DNA sequences found in this sample. In the original processing: Differences in CDR3 between clinicopathological groups were drawn on to build a classifier intended to discriminate distant-metastatic papillary thyroid cancer patients. TCRdb re-analyzed the PCR reads through MiXCR. Clone size and V and J calls follow TCRdb, not the original study. This sample has approximately 22,000 clones, with about a sixth found just once. These data come from a study of metastatic and nonmetastatic thyroid tumors. Study information: Comparative analysis of repertoires was undertaken across blood and tumor or nodule tissue obtained from malignant and benign thyroid patients.

Study-level points and caveats: Versus benign nodules, malignant thyroid tumors reportedly had significantly higher TCR beta diversity, in blood and tumor.

Before thyroid surgery, none of the patients had received any treatment. This CDR3 comprises 13 residues. CDR1 is SGHVS, CDR2 FQNEAQ, per germline. This receptor was identified in a female donor with papillary thyroid cancer or a benign thyroid nodule (not recorded which). Some clones in this sample may be carry-over from other donors' samples. V usage is TRBV7-8 and J usage is TRBJ1-1; D not resolved. Sequencing was done on a sample of tumor tissue. CDR3 protein: CASSSRQNTEAFF. The CDR3 coding sequence is TGTGCTAGCAGCTCTAGACAGAACACTGAAGCTTTCTTT. The full variable domain, completed using reference TRBV7-8 and TRBJ1-1, is GAGVSQSPRYKVAKRGQDVALRCDPISGHVSLFWYQQALGQGPEFLTYFQNEAQLDKSGLPSDRFFAERPEGSVSTLKIQRTQQEDSAVYLCASSSRQNTEAFFGQGTRLTVV.